The entry below describes one T cell receptor (beta chain). Its target is not known. The data belong to a study of vaccination and CD4 T cells after COVID-19. On the study more broadly: From HCoV-229E, HCoV-OC43, HCoV-NL63 and SARS-CoV-2, overlapping spike peptides were used to stimulate the cells. Overall study results and limits: No early post-infection timepoints were studied, and convalescent patients studied were relatively few.

Treatment in this sample: approximately nine-day PBMC culture with coronavirus spike peptide pools or control peptides (ViraFEST assay). The ViraFEST method relied on peptide pools to expand antigen-specific T cells, followed by TCR sequencing. The study sequenced cultured CD4+ T cell DNA using the Oncomine TCR Beta short-read assay. One entry per CDR3 protein, called by TCRdb with MiXCR from the PCR reads. The data hold more than 15,000 distinct CDR3 sequences, with about 54% observed a single time. Trimming shortened V by 1 base and J by 7 bases, and 14 bases separated the two germline ends. CDR3 length: 14 residues. Germline V CDR1 and CDR2: SGHRS, YFSETQ.

The TCR was taken from a human donor who had recovered from COVID-19. Sequencing was done on a sample of CD4+ T cells from blood, cultured in vitro. This chain uses TRBV5-1 with TRBJ1-2; possibly TRBD1 for D (6 bases). The CDR3 sequence is CASSLTGNLGGYTF. CDR3 bases: TGCGCCAGCAGCTTGACAGGGAACTTGGGTGGCTACACCTTC.